These 3 T cell receptor beta chains originate from one sample sequenced in a study of blood T cell repertoires in COVID-19. Sequenced by immunoSEQ multiplex PCR; TCRdb stores in-frame clones only, minus some. The sample holds 210,000 or so clones, roughly four fifths seen once. Input material: peripheral blood. The receptor set was obtained from a woman in her 70s with active or convalescent COVID-19.

This clone was seen only once. The J gene is TRBJ2-1, the V gene TRBV4-1, with 8 bases that match TRBD2. V lost 4 bases, J lost 0 bases, and 8 bases stayed unmatched. This CDR3 has 17 amino acids. Germline V gene lookup returns CDR1 MGHRA and CDR2 YSYEKL. Here the CDR3 DNA reads TGCGCCAGCAGCCGGACTAATAGCGGGAACTCCTACAATGAGCAGTTCTTC. Translated, it gives CASSRTNSGNSYNEQFF.

The rearrangement links TRBV18 to TRBJ2-2, with 9 bases lining up with TRBD2. The CDR3 is 19 residues long. Germline CDR1 reads KGHSH; CDR2 reads LQKENI. J gave up 2 bases and V 0 bases, and 10 bases lay outside the gene matches. The CDR3 DNA reads TGTGCCAGCTCACCACCATTAAACCCGGGACTAGCTAACACCGGGGAGCTGTTTTTT. This codes for CASSPPLNPGLANTGELFF.

The chain couples TRBV19 to TRBJ2-1, with TRBD2 matching over 11 bases. This CDR3 is 16 amino acids long. CDR1 and CDR2 from the germline V gene are LNHDA and SQIVND (reference sequence). The V gene end was trimmed by 2 bases and the J gene end by 8 bases; junction bases not matched to a gene: 8. The CDR3 region has the DNA TGTGCCAGTAGTATAAGGGGGTTAGCGGGAGGGGATGAGCAGTTCTTC. Its protein product is CASSIRGLAGGDEQFF.